A single sample is the source of the 20 T cell receptor beta chains below, sequenced in a study of cytomegalovirus exposure and HLA in healthy donors. The PCR made use of 60 Vbeta and 13 Jbeta primers. Assay used: immunoSEQ multiplex PCR; TCRdb lists only in-frame clones, some missing. The data contain around 67,000 clones, around 78% of them singletons. The sample comprised PBMCs. These receptors all come from a young man in good health and CMV-seropositive.

The DNA for the CDR3 is TGTGCCAGCAGCGAGACTAGCGGGGGGAAGACCCAGTACTTC. The encoded protein is CASSETSGGKTQYF. The chain carries TRBV5-6 and TRBJ2-5, with 13 bases aligning to TRBD2. CDR1 and CDR2 from the germline V gene are SGHDT and YYEEEE. J was trimmed by 6 bases and V by 4 bases; bases with no gene match: 3. The CDR3 is made up of 14 amino acids.

This clone is a singleton in its sample. The same CDR3 arises from other DNA sequences in this sample as well. The rearrangement links TRBV5-1 to TRBJ2-5, with 8 bases fitting TRBD2. The V gene end was trimmed by 1 base and the J gene end by 1 base; junction bases not matched to a gene: 0. Germline CDR1 is SGHRS and CDR2 is YFSETQ. The CDR3 runs to 14 residues. The CDR3 DNA reads TGCGCCAGCAGCTTGACTAGCGGCCAAGAGACCCAGTACTTC. Its protein product is CASSLTSGQETQYF.

This clone occurred once. J is TRBJ1-1 and V is TRBV7-9; tentatively, D is TRBD1 (6 bases). The germline CDR1 and CDR2 sequences are SEHNR and FQNEAQ (reference sequence). This CDR3 spans 12 amino acids. V lost 5 bases to trimming and J lost 4 bases, with 8 bases between them. The CDR3 coding sequence is TGTGCCAGCAGCGCAGGGGTCACTGAAGCTTTCTTT. As protein: CASSAGVTEAFF.

This clone was seen only once. The rearrangement joins TRBV7-2 to TRBJ1-5; 8 bases are a match to TRBD1. V lost 3 bases to trimming and J lost 7 bases; unmatched junction nucleotides: 8. From germline, CDR1 is SGHTA and CDR2 FQGNSA. This CDR3 is built from 15 residues. This chain's CDR3 is CASSLRQGAAQPQHF. In nucleotides, the CDR3 is TGTGCCAGCAGCTTGCGGCAGGGGGCAGCCCAGCCCCAGCATTTT.

The rearrangement joins TRBV30 to TRBJ2-5; D perhaps matches TRBD2 (6 bases). V was pared by 3 bases and J by 4 bases, with 15 bases between. The CDR3 loop spans 14 amino acids. The germline V gene encodes CDR1 GTSNPN and CDR2 SVGIG (reference sequence). The CDR3 loop is CAWRVGLPPETQYF. The CDR3 DNA sequence: TGTGCCTGGAGGGTAGGACTACCTCCAGAGACCCAGTACTTC. Filled out from reference TRBV30 and TRBJ2-5, the complete variable domain reads SQTIHQWPATLVQPVGSPLSLECTVEGTSNPNLYWYRQAAGRGLQLLFYSVGIGQISSEVPQNLSASRPQDRQFILSSKKLLLSDSGFYLCAWRVGLPPETQYFGPGTRLLVL.

The rearrangement uses TRBV28 and TRBJ1-6; D unresolved. This CDR3 comprises 12 residues. V was trimmed by 5 bases and J by 10 bases, leaving 9 bases between them. Per germline, CDR1 MDHEN and CDR2 SYDVKM. The CDR3 nucleotides read TGTGCCAGCAGTGGAGGCGGGTCACCCCTCCACTTT. Translating gives CASSGGGSPLHF.

This chain joins TRBV28 and TRBJ2-7, with TRBD2 identical over 7 bases. CDR3 length: 13 amino acids. CDR1 and CDR2 (germline): MDHEN, SYDVKM. Losses at the gene ends were 8 bases for V and 5 bases for J; bases not matched to a gene: 9. The CDR3 spells CASLQGREDEQYF. CDR3 sequence (DNA): TGTGCCAGCCTGCAGGGCCGGGAGGACGAGCAGTACTTC.

The chain carries TRBV6-5 and TRBJ2-3; tentative D call: TRBD2 (6 bases). With 4 bases removed from V and 2 bases from J, the gap between germline ends came to 7 bases. This CDR3 contains 13 residues. From germline, CDR1 is MNHEY and CDR2 SVGAGI. The CDR3 here is CASSWDFTDTQYF. CDR3 DNA: TGTGCCAGCAGTTGGGACTTCACAGATACGCAGTATTTT.

This chain links TRBV7-9 with TRBJ2-1; TRBD1 agrees at 8 bases. V shed 1 base and J 6 bases; nucleotides not matched to a gene: 5. CDR3 length: 15 residues. Germline CDR1 SEHNR, CDR2 FQNEAQ (reference sequence). The CDR3 loop reads CASSLDTGGTNEQFF. CDR3 nucleotide sequence: TGTGCCAGCAGCTTAGATACAGGGGGGACCAATGAGCAGTTCTTC.

Worth noting for this clone: Other DNA sequences within the sample encode an identical CDR3. The chain carries TRBV29-1 and TRBJ1-5, with D hard to call. CDR1 SQVTM and CDR2 ANQGSEA come from the germline V gene. The CDR3 is made up of 14 amino acids. The germline V and J ends were trimmed by 0 bases and 0 bases, with 6 bases remaining between them. The CDR3 region has the DNA TGCAGCGTTGAAGATGGCGGTAGCAATCAGCCCCAGCATTTT. This translates into CSVEDGGSNQPQHF. The variable domain in full, completed from reference TRBV29-1 and TRBJ1-5, reads SAVISQKPSRDICQRGTSLTIQCQVDSQVTMMFWYRQQPGQSLTLIATANQGSEATYESGFVIDKFPISRPNLTFSTLTVSNMSPEDSSIYLCSVEDGGSNQPQHFGDGTRLSIL.

The CDR3 sequence is CASSGGTGSTNEKLFF. DNA for the CDR3: TGCGCCAGCAGCGGGGGGACAGGGTCAACTAATGAAAAACTGTTTTTT. This chain connects TRBV5-1 to TRBJ1-4, with TRBD1 identical over 9 bases. The V gene end was trimmed by 4 bases and the J gene end by 0 bases; junction bases not matched to a gene: 4. The CDR3 sequence is 16 residues long. CDR1 SGHRS and CDR2 YFSETQ come from the germline V gene.

The V and J genes are TRBV6-1 and TRBJ1-3; D is uncertain. CDR1 and CDR2 from the germline V gene are MNHNS and SASEGT. The ends were cut back, 5 bases at V and 3 bases at J, with 11 bases in the middle. The CDR3 sequence is 14 residues long. CDR3 region: CASSPEEVGNTIYF. CDR3 in DNA: TGTGCCAGCAGTCCCGAGGAAGTTGGAAACACCATATATTTT.

V is TRBV6-6 and J is TRBJ1-1, with no clear D. The CDR3 is 14 residues long. V was trimmed by 2 bases and J by 0 bases, leaving 7 bases between them. CDR1 and CDR2 from the germline V gene are MNHNY and SVGAGI (reference sequence). CDR3 protein: CASSYSRVNTEAFF. The CDR3 DNA reads as TGTGCCAGCAGTTACAGTCGCGTGAACACTGAAGCTTTCTTT.

V usage is TRBV7-2 and J usage is TRBJ1-4; D gene uncertain. The CDR3 loop spans 13 amino acids. V lost 1 base and J 8 bases, leaving 8 bases between the germline ends. CDR1 is SGHTA, CDR2 FQGNSA, per germline. The CDR3 nucleotides are TGTGCCAGCAGCTTAGTAGTGAGAGAAAAACTGTTTTTT. It codes for CASSLVVREKLFF.

The rearrangement uses TRBV6-6 and TRBJ1-5; a weak D match, TRBD1 (6 bases). Germline loops: CDR1 MNHNY, CDR2 SVGAGI (reference sequence). The CDR3 spans 14 residues. V was trimmed by 8 bases and J by 11 bases, leaving 22 bases between them. The CDR3 is CASGNGQGISAQHF. CDR3 nucleotides: TGTGCCAGCGGGAATGGGCAGGGGATATCAGCCCAGCATTTT.

This chain connects TRBV7-9 to TRBJ2-1; a weak D match, TRBD2 (6 bases). The CDR3 is made up of 14 amino acids. CDR1 and CDR2 (germline): SEHNR, FQNEAQ (reference sequence). V shed 4 bases and J shed 1 base, with 8 bases lying between them. The CDR3 nucleotides are TGTGCCAGCAGCTCGCGGGGATCCTACAATGAGCAGTTCTTC. Residues: CASSSRGSYNEQFF.

The chain joins TRBV29-1 to TRBJ2-5; the match to TRBD1 covers 9 bases. The CDR3 runs to 13 residues. Trimming cost V 1 base and J 3 bases; bases outside gene matches: 0. The germline V gene has CDR1 SQVTM and CDR2 ANQGSEA. In DNA form, the CDR3 reads TGCAGCGTTGAAGGGACAGGGGAAGAGACCCAGTACTTC. This encodes CSVEGTGEETQYF.

The rearrangement joins TRBV29-1 to TRBJ2-3, with D perhaps matching TRBD2 (6 bases). The V gene's germline CDR1 is SQVTM and CDR2 ANQGSEA. CDR3 size: 18 residues. V dropped 4 bases and J dropped 3 bases, with 26 bases sitting between them. In DNA, the CDR3 is TGCAGCGTTGTCAAAACAGCGGGCGGTGATTGGGGAACAGATACGCAGTATTTT. It yields the protein CSVVKTAGGDWGTDTQYF.

The chain links TRBV2 to TRBJ2-2; 9 bases align to TRBD1. CDR1 is SNHLY and CDR2 is FYNNEI in the germline V gene. V shed 6 bases and J 5 bases; nucleotides not matched to a gene: 4. The CDR3 consists of 14 residues. In DNA, the CDR3 is TGTGCCAGCAGCGGGACAGGGCAGACCGGGGAGCTGTTTTTT. Translating gives CASSGTGQTGELFF.

The chain is built from TRBV6-5 and TRBJ2-3; 9 nucleotides match TRBD2. The germline CDR1 and CDR2 sequences are MNHEY and SVGAGI. The junction had 6 bases not matched to a gene; V was cut back by 6 bases and J by 5 bases. This CDR3 is built from 14 residues. CDR3 loop: CASRGLAGGDTQYF. The CDR3 DNA is TGTGCCAGCAGGGGACTAGCCGGTGGAGATACGCAGTATTTT.